What follows are 21 T cell receptor beta chains derived from one specimen sequenced in a study of blood T cell repertoires in COVID-19. TCRdb keeps only in-frame clones here, not all; method: immunoSEQ multiplex PCR. The sample comprises about 350,000 clones, approximately 91% of which are singletons, and over 1% rests with the top ten. The material sequenced was PBMCs or T cells enriched from blood (not recorded which). All receptors derive from a woman younger than 45 who had been exposed to COVID-19.

This chain connects TRBV9 to TRBJ2-1, with D possibly being TRBD2 (5 bases). This CDR3 region has 14 residues. Germline V gene data show CDR1 as SGDLS and CDR2 as YYNGEE. V lost 2 bases to trimming and J lost 2 bases, with 8 bases between them. The DNA for the CDR3 is TGTGCCAGCAGCGTGACCGGGACCTACAATGAGCAGTTCTTC. Translating gives CASSVTGTYNEQFF.

This rearrangement joins TRBV11-3 to TRBJ2-7, with 7 bases identical to TRBD1. The CDR3 contains 14 residues. V was clipped by 5 bases and J by 3 bases; unmatched bases: 7. CDR1 and CDR2 (germline): SGHNT, YENEEA. The CDR3 DNA reads as TGTGCCAGCAGCGCAAGACAGGGCGGCTACGAGCAGTACTTC. Translating gives CASSARQGGYEQYF. The whole variable domain, remainder taken from reference TRBV11-3 and TRBJ2-7, is EAGVVQSPRYKIIEKKQPVAFWCNPISGHNTLYWYLQNLGQGPELLIRYENEEAVDDSQLPKDRFSAERLKGVDSTLKIQPAELGDSAVYLCASSARQGGYEQYFGPGTRLTVT.

The V and J genes are TRBV19 and TRBJ1-1; D remains ambiguous. The ends were cut back, 7 bases at V and 11 bases at J, with 17 bases in the middle. The CDR3 loop spans 12 amino acids. Germline CDR1 is LNHDA and CDR2 is SQIVND (reference sequence). The chain's CDR3 is CASTGQAGEAFF. DNA for the CDR3: TGTGCCAGTACCGGGCAGGCTGGGGAGGCTTTCTTT.

The CDR3 nucleotides are TGCGCCAGCTTTGGGACAGACACAGATACGCAGTATTTT. Protein sequence: CASFGTDTDTQYF. V usage is TRBV5-1 and J usage is TRBJ2-3, with 7 bases fitting TRBD1. Trimming cost V 7 bases and J 2 bases; bases outside gene matches: 4. The CDR3 sequence is 13 residues long. Germline V CDR1 and CDR2: SGHRS, YFSETQ.

This clone was detected once. The chain combines TRBV12-5 with TRBJ1-5; no clear D. The CDR3 length is 16 residues. Trimming took 5 bases from V and 3 from J, leaving 17 bases between them. Germline V gene sequence: CDR1 LGHNT, CDR2 FRNRAP. CDR3 in amino acids: CASGLRSGVNNQPQHF. CDR3 sequence (DNA): TGTGCTAGTGGTCTACGTTCCGGGGTTAACAATCAGCCCCAGCATTTT.

The chain combines TRBV10-2 with TRBJ2-2; D unclear. The V gene lost 0 bases and the J gene lost 5 bases, with 10 bases spanning the gap. This CDR3 has 15 amino acids. Looked up from germline, CDR1 is WSHSY and CDR2 is SAAADI. This chain's CDR3 is CASSESGSGTGELFF. The CDR3 DNA follows: TGCGCCAGCAGTGAGTCGGGTTCCGGGACCGGGGAGCTGTTTTTT.

The chain joins TRBV9 to TRBJ1-2; no clear D. This CDR3 has 16 residues. V lost 0 bases to trimming and J lost 0 bases, with 12 bases between them. The germline V gene has CDR1 SGDLS and CDR2 YYNGEE. DNA for the CDR3: TGTGCCAGCAGCGTAGACCGGGGAAGTCCTAACTATGGCTACACCTTC. Its protein product is CASSVDRGSPNYGYTF. Using reference TRBV9 and TRBJ1-2 for the parts outside the CDR3, the full variable domain is DSGVTQTPKHLITATGQRVTLRCSPRSGDLSVYWYQQSLDQGLQFLIQYYNGEERAKGNILERFSAQQFPDLHSELNLSSLELGDSALYFCASSVDRGSPNYGYTFGSGTRLTVV.

This sequence joins TRBV5-4 and TRBJ1-6, with 9 nucleotides matching TRBD1. Germline CDR1 SGHNT, CDR2 YYREEE (reference sequence). The CDR3 spans 16 residues. The trim removed 4 bases at V and 10 bases at J, leaving 12 bases unmatched. The CDR3 region is CASSPARGQGNSPLHF. In DNA form, the CDR3 reads TGTGCCAGCAGCCCTGCAAGAGGACAGGGGAACTCACCCCTCCACTTT. Looking up the rest from reference TRBV5-4 and TRBJ1-6 gives the full variable domain: ETGVTQSPTHLIKTRGQQVTLRCSSQSGHNTVSWYQQALGQGPQFIFQYYREEENGRGNFPPRFSGLQFPNYSSELNVNALELDDSALYLCASSPARGQGNSPLHFGNGTRLTVT.

J is TRBJ1-1 and V is TRBV7-9; 10 bases match TRBD1. Germline V CDR1 and CDR2: SEHNR, FQNEAQ (reference sequence). The length of the CDR3 is 18 residues. J gave up 0 bases and V 4 bases, and 11 bases lay outside the gene matches. CDR3 sequence reads: CASSSRWDRGPMNTEAFF. The CDR3 DNA follows: TGTGCCAGCAGCTCGAGGTGGGACAGGGGCCCGATGAACACTGAAGCTTTCTTT. The whole variable domain, filled in from reference TRBV7-9 and TRBJ1-1, reads DTGVSQNPRHKITKRGQNVTFRCDPISEHNRLYWYRQTLGQGPEFLTYFQNEAQLEKSRLLSDRFSAERPKGSFSTLEIQRTEQGDSAMYLCASSSRWDRGPMNTEAFFGQGTRLTVV.

This clone was seen just once. Other nucleotide sequences in the sample specify the same CDR3. J is TRBJ1-5 and V is TRBV9; 10 nucleotides agree with TRBD1. Germline CDR1 is SGDLS and CDR2 is YYNGEE. CDR3 length: 15 amino acids. The junction had 0 bases not matched to a gene; V was cut back by 2 bases and J by 1 base. DNA of the CDR3: TGTGCCAGCAGCGTGGGACAGGGGAGCAATCAGCCCCAGCATTTT. Amino acids: CASSVGQGSNQPQHF.

The chain uses TRBV19 and TRBJ2-7, with TRBD2 matching over 12 bases. CDR1 is LNHDA, CDR2 SQIVND, per germline (reference sequence). Trimming took 3 bases from V and 3 from J; bases not matched to a gene: 3. This CDR3 is 15 amino acids long. In DNA form, the CDR3 reads TGTGCCAGTAGTATGGCTAGCGGGAGGGTCTACGAGCAGTACTTC. Protein sequence: CASSMASGRVYEQYF. Based on the CDR3 plus reference TRBV19 and TRBJ2-7, the full variable domain is DGGITQSPKYLFRKEGQNVTLSCEQNLNHDAMYWYRQDPGQGLRLIYYSQIVNDFQKGDIAEGYSVSREKKESFPLTVTSAQKNPTAFYLCASSMASGRVYEQYFGPGTRLTVT.

The chain has TRBV6-5 and TRBJ2-7, with a possible D match to TRBD2 (6 bases). The germline V and J ends were trimmed by 7 bases and 7 bases, with 20 bases remaining between them. Germline V gene data show CDR1 as MNHEY and CDR2 as SVGAGI. The CDR3 extends over 14 amino acids. The CDR3 spells CASKEGTGVYEQYF. CDR3 in DNA: TGTGCCAGCAAGGAGGGGACCGGGGTTTATGAGCAGTACTTC.

The chain combines TRBV27 with TRBJ2-1; TRBD2 matches at 11 bases. V lost 1 base, J lost 0 bases, and 2 bases stayed unmatched. CDR1 MNHEY and CDR2 SMNVEV come from the germline V gene (reference sequence). The CDR3 extends over 17 amino acids. CDR3 nucleotide sequence: TGTGCCAGCAGTTTATTCACTAGCGGGAGCTCCTACAATGAGCAGTTCTTC. Its protein product is CASSLFTSGSSYNEQFF.

The chain employs TRBV29-1 and TRBJ2-7; 10 bases match TRBD1. The CDR3 has 15 residues. Germline V gene data show CDR1 as SQVTM and CDR2 as ANQGSEA. With V trimmed by 2 bases and J by 3 bases, 7 bases remained unmatched. The CDR3 reads CSVEPGTGANYEQYF. Written as DNA, the CDR3 is TGCAGCGTTGAACCCGGGACAGGGGCTAACTACGAGCAGTACTTC.

This chain's CDR3 is CASSLGGAGPQETQYF. The CDR3 DNA reads TGTGCCAGCAGTTTAGGGGGGGCAGGCCCCCAAGAGACCCAGTACTTC. This chain uses TRBV28 with TRBJ2-5; TRBD2 is a possible D gene (7 bases). V dropped 2 bases and J dropped 1 base, with 14 bases sitting between them. CDR3 size: 16 residues. Germline V gene lookup returns CDR1 MDHEN and CDR2 SYDVKM.

V usage is TRBV5-4 and J usage is TRBJ1-2, with 7 bases fitting TRBD1. This CDR3 has 16 residues. The germline CDR1 and CDR2 sequences are SGHNT and YYREEE (reference sequence). The junction had 17 bases not matched to a gene; V was cut back by 4 bases and J by 8 bases. The CDR3 sequence is CASSPLDSTGRGGYTF. CDR3 nucleotide sequence: TGTGCCAGCAGCCCTCTTGATTCGACAGGGCGAGGAGGCTACACCTTC.

The gene calls are TRBV19 and TRBJ2-1, with TRBD1 matching 10 bases. The CDR3 is 15 residues long. The junction had 6 bases not matched to a gene; V was cut back by 4 bases and J by 6 bases. CDR1 and CDR2 (germline): LNHDA, SQIVND (reference sequence). CDR3 protein: CASSTRTGGFNEQFF. The CDR3 nucleotides are TGTGCCAGTAGTACTCGGACAGGGGGTTTCAATGAGCAGTTCTTC.

The chain uses TRBV5-5 and TRBJ1-4; the D gene is possibly TRBD1 (6 bases). The CDR3 spans 14 residues. Trimming took off 7 bases at V and 5 bases at J, with 15 bases between the two ends. The germline V gene encodes CDR1 SGHKS and CDR2 YYEKEE (reference sequence). The CDR3 DNA is TGTGCCAGCGGACCAGGGGTCCTCAATGAAAAACTGTTTTTT. This sequence encodes CASGPGVLNEKLFF.

V usage is TRBV3-1 (or the pseudogene TRBV3-2) and J usage is TRBJ1-2; TRBD1 might be the D (5 bases). From germline, CDR1 is LGHDT and CDR2 YNNKEL (reference sequence). CDR3 length: 14 residues. Trimming shortened V by 0 bases and J by 2 bases, and 7 bases separated the two germline ends. In DNA, the CDR3 is TGTGCCAGCAGCCAAGAGGACAAAAACTATGGCTACACCTTC. This translates into CASSQEDKNYGYTF.

The chain has TRBV30 and TRBJ1-1; D perhaps matches TRBD1 (6 bases). CDR1 is GTSNPN, CDR2 SVGIG, per germline (reference sequence). The CDR3 consists of 11 residues. The ends were cut back, 8 bases at V and 7 bases at J, with 14 bases in the middle. CDR3 coding DNA: TGTGCCGGTTCAGGGGTTATTGAAGCTTTCTTT. Encoded protein: CAGSGVIEAFF. Based on the CDR3 plus reference TRBV30 and TRBJ1-1, the full variable domain is SQTIHQWPATLVQPVGSPLSLECTVEGTSNPNLYWYRQAAGRGLQLLFYSVGIGQISSEVPQNLSASRPQDRQFILSSKKLLLSDSGFYLCAGSGVIEAFFGQGTRLTVV.

The V gene is TRBV19, the J gene TRBJ2-3; no clear D gene. The ends were cut back, 5 bases at V and 4 bases at J, with 16 bases in the middle. Looked up from germline, CDR1 is LNHDA and CDR2 is SQIVND (reference sequence). This CDR3 region has 15 residues. Written as DNA, the CDR3 is TGTGCCAGTAGTGAGAAGAGTGTGATGGCAGATACGCAGTATTTT. It codes for CASSEKSVMADTQYF. Full variable domain (missing parts from reference TRBV19 and TRBJ2-3): DGGITQSPKYLFRKEGQNVTLSCEQNLNHDAMYWYRQDPGQGLRLIYYSQIVNDFQKGDIAEGYSVSREKKESFPLTVTSAQKNPTAFYLCASSEKSVMADTQYFGPGTRLTVL.